This entry lists 26 T cell receptor beta chains sequenced from one sample in a study of blood T cell repertoires in COVID-19. Only in-frame clones appear in the TCRdb table, and some are missing; sequencing was by immunoSEQ multiplex PCR. In the table there are about 250,000 clones, over 80% of which are singletons. Sample: peripheral blood. The receptors were sampled from a woman aged 40 to 50 who had recovered from COVID-19.

CDR3 sequence reads: CASRQQDGNEKLFF. The CDR3 DNA is TGTGCCAGCAGACAACAGGACGGTAATGAAAAACTGTTTTTT. J is TRBJ1-4 and V is TRBV7-2; a possible D gene is TRBD1 (5 bases). Trimming stripped 6 bases from V and 4 bases from J, with 12 bases between. The germline gives CDR1 SGHTA, CDR2 FQGNSA. This CDR3 has 14 residues.

Only a few counts were recorded for this clone. The rearrangement uses TRBV7-9 and TRBJ1-3; D is uncertain. CDR1 and CDR2 from the germline V gene are SEHNR and FQNEAQ (reference sequence). The germline V and J ends were trimmed by 1 base and 4 bases, with 11 bases remaining between them. CDR3 length equals 15 residues. This chain's CDR3 is CASSLDTFRGNTIYF. The DNA of the CDR3 is TGTGCCAGCAGCTTAGATACGTTTCGGGGAAACACCATATATTTT.

The chain is built from TRBV7-2 and TRBJ2-1; D is unclear. The V gene's germline CDR1 is SGHTA and CDR2 FQGNSA. The CDR3 consists of 16 residues. V dropped 0 bases and J dropped 1 base, with 10 bases sitting between them. The CDR3 DNA reads as TGTGCCAGCAGCTTAGCGTTTAGCCATTCCTACAATGAGCAGTTCTTC. Amino acids: CASSLAFSHSYNEQFF.

This rearrangement joins TRBV28 to TRBJ1-5; TRBD1 matches 8 bases. V lost 5 bases and J lost 7; bases outside the gene matches: 7. CDR1 MDHEN and CDR2 SYDVKM come from the germline V gene. The CDR3 totals 14 residues. The chain's CDR3 is CASSTDRGGQPQHF. The CDR3 nucleotides read TGTGCCAGCAGTACCGACAGGGGTGGACAGCCCCAGCATTTT.

The chain joins TRBV6-1 to TRBJ1-3; the match to TRBD1 covers 8 bases. J lost 8 bases, V lost 1 base, and 4 bases had no gene match. CDR1 is MNHNS and CDR2 is SASEGT in the germline V gene. The CDR3 loop spans 14 amino acids. As DNA, the CDR3 is TGTGCCAGCAGTGAAGGACAGGGGTTGGACACCATATATTTT. It is translated as CASSEGQGLDTIYF.

V and J are TRBV27 and TRBJ1-4; D is possibly TRBD1 (6 bases). Trimming pared 6 bases from V and 8 bases from J, leaving 16 bases between. The CDR3 is made up of 14 amino acids. In germline, CDR1 is MNHEY, CDR2 SMNVEV (reference sequence). CDR3 DNA sequence: TGTGCCAGCAGCCCTAACAGGGAGCAGGAAAAACTGTTTTTT. Amino acids: CASSPNREQEKLFF. Looking up the rest from reference TRBV27 and TRBJ1-4 gives the full variable domain: EAQVTQNPRYLITVTGKKLTVTCSQNMNHEYMSWYRQDPGLGLRQIYYSMNVEVTDKGDVPEGYKVSRKEKRNFPLILESPSPNQTSLYFCASSPNREQEKLFFGSGTQLSVL.

Regarding this clone: Different DNA sequences within this sample yield the same CDR3. The rearrangement uses TRBV6-5 and TRBJ1-5; 7 positions agree with TRBD1. CDR1 and CDR2 from the germline V gene are MNHEY and SVGAGI. V gave up 0 bases and J gave up 7 bases; unmatched junction bases: 6. The CDR3 covers 15 residues. Here the CDR3 DNA reads TGTGCCAGCAGTTACTCGACAGGGTCGAACCAGCCCCAGCATTTT. Translating gives CASSYSTGSNQPQHF.

This sequence joins TRBV29-1 and TRBJ1-2; D not certain. Looked up from germline, CDR1 is SQVTM and CDR2 is ANQGSEA. V lost 4 bases and J 9 bases, leaving 18 bases between the germline ends. The CDR3 sequence is 13 residues long. The chain's CDR3 is CSVVSGLPGSYTF. CDR3 DNA sequence: TGCAGCGTTGTCTCGGGCCTTCCGGGAAGCTACACCTTC.

This chain connects TRBV7-2 to TRBJ2-5, with 7 positions matching TRBD2. Per germline, CDR1 SGHTA and CDR2 FQGNSA. The CDR3 spans 14 residues. Trimming removed 5 bases from V and 1 base from J; junction bases left unmatched: 4. The CDR3 coding sequence is TGTGCCAGCAGCGCCGGGAGGACCCAAGAGACCCAGTACTTC. Translation: CASSAGRTQETQYF.

V is TRBV7-3 and J is TRBJ2-7, with 11 bases matching TRBD1. The CDR3 totals 14 residues. The germline gives CDR1 SGHTA, CDR2 FQGTGA. The V segment lost 5 bases and the J segment 6 bases; nucleotides outside the gene matches: 6. The chain's CDR3 is CASSAGTGGTEQYF. CDR3 nucleotides: TGTGCCAGCAGCGCCGGGACAGGGGGAACCGAGCAGTACTTC.

The V gene is TRBV7-9, the J gene TRBJ1-6; D is possibly TRBD1 (5 bases). The ends were cut back, 2 bases at V and 7 bases at J, with 12 bases in the middle. Per germline, CDR1 SEHNR and CDR2 FQNEAQ (reference sequence). This CDR3 is 15 amino acids long. The CDR3 DNA reads TGTGCCAGCAGCTTACCAGGGAGGGCGAATTCACCCCTCCACTTT. Its protein product is CASSLPGRANSPLHF. The variable domain in full, with the rest retrieved from reference TRBV7-9 and TRBJ1-6, is DTGVSQNPRHKITKRGQNVTFRCDPISEHNRLYWYRQTLGQGPEFLTYFQNEAQLEKSRLLSDRFSAERPKGSFSTLEIQRTEQGDSAMYLCASSLPGRANSPLHFGNGTRLTVT.

This clone was found a few times. The chain employs TRBV11-2 and TRBJ1-1; TRBD1 agrees at 7 bases. Unmatched junction bases numbered 9, after V lost 5 bases and J lost 3 bases. The CDR3 runs to 15 residues. Germline V CDR1 and CDR2: SGHAT, FQNNGV. CDR3 region: CASSPRSDRDTEAFF. In DNA, the CDR3 is TGTGCCAGCAGCCCCAGAAGTGACAGGGACACTGAAGCTTTCTTT.

The V gene is TRBV2, the J gene TRBJ2-2; tentative D call: TRBD1 (5 bases). The germline V gene has CDR1 SNHLY and CDR2 FYNNEI. The CDR3 is made up of 16 amino acids. Trimming took off 7 bases at V and 0 bases at J, with 15 bases between the two ends. For the CDR3, the DNA is TGTGCCAGCACCCTACAGGAACCTACGAACACCGGGGAGCTGTTTTTT. Its protein product is CASTLQEPTNTGELFF.

V and J are TRBV18 and TRBJ1-2, with 7 bases lining up with TRBD1. CDR1 is KGHSH, CDR2 LQKENI, per germline. The junction had 6 bases not matched to a gene; V was cut back by 3 bases and J by 5 bases. There are 14 residues in the CDR3. CDR3 coding DNA: TGTGCCAGCTCACCGGGACAGCAGATTTATGGCTACACCTTC. This gives the protein CASSPGQQIYGYTF.

The chain carries TRBV12-3 or TRBV12-4 and TRBJ1-2, with D tentatively TRBD1 (6 bases). V lost 5 bases to trimming and J lost 8 bases, with 15 bases between them. This CDR3 has 13 residues. The CDR3 bases are TGTGCCAGCAGTCTTAGCACAGGGAAGGGCTACACCTTC. As protein: CASSLSTGKGYTF.

As DNA, the CDR3 is TGTGCCAGCAGACCCGGGACAGGGAATACCTACACCTTC. It encodes CASRPGTGNTYTF. The chain is built from TRBV2 and TRBJ1-2; 9 positions match TRBD1. V lost 6 bases and J lost 10; bases outside the gene matches: 9. The CDR3 consists of 13 residues. Germline V gives CDR1 SNHLY, CDR2 FYNNEI.

This clone occurred once. The chain recombines TRBV6-5 with TRBJ2-5, with TRBD2 matching 10 bases. Germline CDR1 MNHEY, CDR2 SVGAGI. This CDR3 is 15 amino acids long. V was clipped by 4 bases and J by 1 base; unmatched bases: 3. CDR3 DNA: TGTGCCAGCAGTTTCAAGCGGGGGGGCCAAGAGACCCAGTACTTC. It translates to CASSFKRGGQETQYF.

This chain uses TRBV30 with TRBJ2-5; 7 bases are a match to TRBD1. V was clipped by 4 bases and J by 2 bases; unmatched bases: 4. The CDR3 consists of 13 residues. Germline lookup yields CDR1 GTSNPN and CDR2 SVGIG (reference sequence). DNA for the CDR3: TGTGCCTGGACAAAGGGACAGCAAGAGACCCAGTACTTC. This gives the protein CAWTKGQQETQYF.

The genes are TRBV6-1 and TRBJ1-4, with 7 nucleotides matching TRBD1. Germline values: CDR1 MNHNS, CDR2 SASEGT. The CDR3 runs to 16 residues. The trim removed 2 bases at V and 4 bases at J, leaving 7 bases unmatched. The CDR3 region is CASSERWDSLNEKLFF. The CDR3 DNA sequence: TGTGCCAGCAGTGAAAGGTGGGACAGTCTTAATGAAAAACTGTTTTTT.

The chain recombines TRBV5-4 with TRBJ1-2; D might be TRBD1 (5 bases). The CDR3 has 15 amino acids. Germline V gives CDR1 SGHNT, CDR2 YYREEE (reference sequence). Trimming shortened V by 4 bases and J by 0 bases, and 13 bases separated the two germline ends. The DNA for the CDR3 is TGTGCCAGCAGCCCAGAGCGCAGGGCTAACTATGGCTACACCTTC. This translates into CASSPERRANYGYTF.

The genes are TRBV5-1 and TRBJ2-1; D is undetermined. The V end lost 0 bases, the J end lost 5 bases, and 12 bases lay between the germline ends. Germline CDR1 reads SGHRS; CDR2 reads YFSETQ. The CDR3 totals 15 residues. CDR3 loop: CASSLGRVDNNEQFF. For the CDR3, the DNA is TGCGCCAGCAGCTTGGGACGGGTCGATAACAATGAGCAGTTCTTC.

The chain uses TRBV15 and TRBJ1-2; maybe TRBD1 (5 bases). This CDR3 is 13 amino acids long. Trimming pared 0 bases from V and 6 bases from J, leaving 8 bases between. Germline assignment: CDR1 LNHNV and CDR2 YYDKDF (reference sequence). CDR3: CATSRDRGDGYTF. The CDR3 DNA follows: TGTGCCACCAGCAGAGATAGGGGTGATGGCTACACCTTC.

This chain joins TRBV1 and TRBJ1-5; TRBD1 is the table's D call, not checked against the DNA. TRBV1 constitutes a pseudogene. The CDR3 extends over 19 amino acids. Written as DNA, the CDR3 is TGCACCAGCAGCCAAGATGGGGCTGCAGGGGAAGGATCTACTCAGCCCCAGCATTTT. Translation: CTSSQDGAAGEGSTQPQHF.

The chain uses TRBV7-9 and TRBJ2-7, with 10 nucleotides matching TRBD1. With 1 base clipped from V and 0 bases from J, the junction kept 12 bases outside the gene matches. CDR1 and CDR2 from the germline V gene are SEHNR and FQNEAQ (reference sequence). This CDR3 is built from 19 residues. The CDR3 here is CASSLEGSGRDRGSYEQYF. CDR3 bases: TGTGCCAGCAGCTTAGAAGGTAGTGGTCGGGACAGGGGCTCCTACGAGCAGTACTTC. Together with reference TRBV7-9 and TRBJ2-7, the CDR3 gives the full variable domain: DTGVSQNPRHKITKRGQNVTFRCDPISEHNRLYWYRQTLGQGPEFLTYFQNEAQLEKSRLLSDRFSAERPKGSFSTLEIQRTEQGDSAMYLCASSLEGSGRDRGSYEQYFGPGTRLTVT.

This chain connects TRBV24-1 to TRBJ1-3, with TRBD1 as a possible D gene (5 bases). Germline loops: CDR1 KGHDR, CDR2 SFDVKD. Trimming removed 2 bases from V and 4 bases from J, with 17 bases in between. The CDR3 totals 17 residues. Here the CDR3 reads CATSDSQGGTAGNTIYF. CDR3 sequence (DNA): TGTGCCACCAGTGATTCGCAGGGCGGGACGGCGGGAAACACCATATATTTT.

The chain carries TRBV30 and TRBJ2-5; 8 positions match TRBD1. The CDR3 has 14 amino acids. The V gene end was trimmed by 3 bases and the J gene end by 1 base; junction bases not matched to a gene: 4. Germline V gene lookup returns CDR1 GTSNPN and CDR2 SVGIG (reference sequence). CDR3 DNA sequence: TGTGCCTGGAGCATAGGGACAGGCCAAGAGACCCAGTACTTC. As protein: CAWSIGTGQETQYF.